A selection of T cell receptor beta chains follows, all from one sample in a study of PD-L1 blockade in urothelial cancer. The protocol was immunoSEQ multiplex PCR, while the TCRdb copy is restricted to in-frame clones and leaves out a portion. The sample carries tens of thousands of clones, approximately 80% recorded once. The sample consisted of PBMCs, taken around atezolizumab (anti-PD-L1) treatment. These receptors originate from a man aged 65 to 79 with urothelial cancer. CDR3s include the opening cysteine and the closing phenylalanine or tryptophan. The D gene is left open where the match is weak. The size field is filled for only some rows; it gives once, few, many or a size class.

cdr3_aa: CASSILAGVGETQYF
cdr3_nt: TGTGCCAGCAGTATTCTAGCGGGAGTCGGAGAGACCCAGTACTTC
d_call: TRBD2
clone_size: NA
v_call: TRBV5-5
j_call: TRBJ2-5

cdr3_aa: CASSLALGQAGKLFF
cdr3_nt: TGTGCCAGCAGCTTAGCTTTAGGACAGGCGGGAAAACTGTTTTTT
d_call: TRBD1
clone_size: once
v_call: TRBV7-9
j_call: TRBJ1-4

cdr3_aa: CAWSPPGFSYEQYF
cdr3_nt: TGTGCCTGGAGTCCACCGGGATTCTCCTACGAGCAGTACTTC
d_call: NA
clone_size: NA
v_call: TRBV30
j_call: TRBJ2-7

cdr3_aa: CASSGGYTEAFF
cdr3_nt: TGTGCCAGCAGTGGGGGCTACACTGAAGCTTTCTTT
d_call: NA
clone_size: NA
v_call: TRBV28
j_call: TRBJ1-1

cdr3_aa: CASSPRPGGSGELFF
cdr3_nt: TGTGCCAGCAGCCCCCGGCCGGGAGGATCCGGGGAGCTGTTTTTT
d_call: TRBD2
clone_size: NA
v_call: TRBV7-6
j_call: TRBJ2-2

cdr3_aa: CASSIDSQNYGYTF
cdr3_nt: TGTGCCAGTAGTATCGACAGCCAGAACTATGGCTACACCTTC
d_call: NA
clone_size: NA
v_call: TRBV19
j_call: TRBJ1-2

cdr3_aa: CASSLGTVQETQYF
cdr3_nt: TGTGCCAGCAGCTTGGGGACAGTCCAAGAGACCCAGTACTTC
d_call: NA
clone_size: NA
v_call: TRBV5-8
j_call: TRBJ2-5

cdr3_aa: CASSFLQGLPYEQYF
cdr3_nt: TGCGCCAGCAGCTTCTTACAGGGCCTCCCCTACGAGCAGTACTTC
d_call: NA
clone_size: NA
v_call: TRBV5-1
j_call: TRBJ2-7

cdr3_aa: CASSEDVGIGGGISTDTQYF
cdr3_nt: TGTGCCAGCAGTGAAGATGTTGGTATAGGGGGGGGAATTAGCACAGATACGCAGTATTTT
d_call: NA
clone_size: NA
v_call: TRBV6-1
j_call: TRBJ2-3

cdr3_aa: CASSPSGLTDTQYF
cdr3_nt: TGCGCCAGCAGCCCTAGCGGCCTCACAGATACGCAGTATTTT
d_call: TRBD2
clone_size: NA
v_call: TRBV5-1
j_call: TRBJ2-3

cdr3_aa: CASSPSGDFQETQYF
cdr3_nt: TGTGCCAGCAGTCCGAGCGGAGACTTTCAAGAGACCCAGTACTTC
d_call: NA
clone_size: NA
v_call: TRBV28
j_call: TRBJ2-5

cdr3_aa: CASSSSGTGTYEQYF
cdr3_nt: TGTGCCAGCAGCAGTTCAGGGACAGGGACCTACGAGCAGTACTTC
d_call: TRBD1
clone_size: few
v_call: TRBV7-2
j_call: TRBJ2-7

cdr3_aa: CASSLVLRGTEAFF
cdr3_nt: TGTGCCAGCAGTCTGGTCCTGCGCGGCACTGAAGCTTTCTTT
d_call: NA
clone_size: once
v_call: TRBV6-6
j_call: TRBJ1-1

cdr3_aa: CATSREEGDGYTF
cdr3_nt: TGTGCCACCAGCAGAGAAGAAGGGGATGGCTACACCTTC
d_call: NA
clone_size: medium-sized
v_call: TRBV15
j_call: TRBJ1-2